This passage covers 25 T cell receptor beta chains from one sample sequenced in a study of T cell clusters in autoimmune cytopenias. One tube held mixed TRB-A and TRB-B primer pools for touch-down PCR. TCRdb re-called the multiplex PCR reads, yielding one record per CDR3 amino acid sequence without DNA. The specimen's table records about 2,700 distinct CDR3 sequences. Each sample's input was approximately 0.25 ug genomic DNA, 40,000 or so genome equivalents. The sequenced sample was peripheral blood. The receptors stem from a human donor with an autoimmune cytopenia or autoimmune hepatitis (not recorded which).

This clonotype is medium-sized (0.01 to 0.1%) by frequency. The chain employs TRBV5-5 and TRBJ2-3; TCRdb's D call, TRBD1, is unchecked because there is no DNA. The CDR3 loop spans 14 amino acids. The germline V gene encodes CDR1 SGHKS and CDR2 YYEKEE (reference sequence). The CDR3 loop reads CASSFLAGADTQYF.

This clonotype registers medium-sized (0.01 to 0.1%) by frequency. The gene calls are TRBV5-1 and TRBJ2-3; TCRdb's D call of TRBD1 is untestable without DNA. CDR3 length equals 15 residues. The germline CDR1 and CDR2 sequences are SGHRS and YFSETQ. The CDR3 is CASSSRTGATDTQYF.

According to its frequency, this clonotype is medium-sized. J is TRBJ2-1 and V is TRBV6-5; TCRdb indicates TRBD2, and absent DNA this call remains unverified. Germline CDR1 and CDR2: MNHEY and SVGAGI. CDR3 length: 14 residues. The chain's CDR3 is CASSLAGENNEQFF.

According to its frequency, this clonotype is medium-sized. The chain uses TRBV5-6 and TRBJ1-4. The CDR3 runs 14 residues. The germline CDR1 and CDR2 sequences are SGHDT and YYEEEE. The CDR3 loop is CASSLWGRDEKLFF.

By frequency, this clonotype is medium-sized. The gene calls are TRBV24-1 and TRBJ2-5. The CDR3 contains 13 residues. CDR1 and CDR2 from the germline V gene are KGHDR and SFDVKD. CDR3 residues: CATSSSVQETQYF.

Measured by frequency, this clonotype is medium-sized. V usage is TRBV6-4 and J usage is TRBJ2-1; TCRdb's D gene call, TRBD2, goes unchecked for lack of DNA. CDR3 length equals 15 residues. Per the germline V gene, CDR1 is MRHNA and CDR2 is SNTAGT. CDR3 amino acids: CASSWETRVRNEQFF.

This clonotype is called medium-sized based on its frequency. V usage is TRBV12-3 or TRBV12-4 and J usage is TRBJ2-3; TCRdb returns TRBD1, unconfirmable since there is no DNA. The CDR3 is 16 residues long. CDR3 in amino acids: CASSVQTGTTGDTQYF.

Its frequency marks this clonotype as medium-sized (0.01 to 0.1%). The chain couples TRBV7-2 to TRBJ1-2; the TCRdb D gene call, TRBD1, has no DNA to confirm it. This CDR3 has 14 residues. Germline lookup yields CDR1 SGHTA and CDR2 FQGNSA. CDR3 protein: CASSTGQGNYGYTF.

This clonotype is called medium-sized (0.01 to 0.1%) based on its frequency. V usage is TRBV6-5 and J usage is TRBJ1-6; TCRdb's D call of TRBD1 is untestable without DNA. The CDR3 has 19 residues. Germline assignment: CDR1 MNHEY and CDR2 SVGAGI. The CDR3 reads CASSYSGTGTSSYNSPLHF.

Considering frequency, this clonotype is medium-sized. The genes are TRBV24-1 and TRBJ2-1; TCRdb picks TRBD2, but there is no DNA to check that call. The CDR3 has 18 amino acids. Germline V CDR1 and CDR2: KGHDR, SFDVKD. The CDR3 sequence is CATSDLPRSTSANNEQFF.

This clonotype counts as medium-sized by frequency. The chain is built from TRBV5-1 and TRBJ1-1; there is no DNA to check the TCRdb D call of TRBD1. Germline-derived CDR1 and CDR2 are SGHRS and YFSETQ. This CDR3 region has 14 residues. The CDR3 loop reads CASSSGTLNTEAFF.

Judged by frequency, this clonotype is medium-sized. The chain carries TRBV19 and TRBJ2-7; absent DNA, TCRdb's TRBD2 call cannot be checked. This CDR3 is 13 amino acids long. The germline V gene has CDR1 LNHDA and CDR2 SQIVND (reference sequence). The CDR3 sequence is CASSVTSASKQYF.

Measured by frequency, this clonotype is medium-sized. The chain is built from TRBV12-3 or TRBV12-4 and TRBJ2-5; TCRdb names TRBD1, which stays unverified in the absence of DNA. The CDR3 has 13 amino acids. Here the CDR3 reads CASRGGGEGEQYF.

This clonotype counts as medium-sized by frequency. V usage is TRBV19 and J usage is TRBJ2-5; there is no DNA to check the TCRdb D call of TRBD1. The CDR3 extends over 13 amino acids. Germline-derived CDR1 and CDR2 are LNHDA and SQIVND (reference sequence). The CDR3 spells CASSPGAEETQYF. The full variable domain, its missing parts supplied by reference TRBV19 and TRBJ2-5, is DGGITQSPKYLFRKEGQNVTLSCEQNLNHDAMYWYRQDPGQGLRLIYYSQIVNDFQKGDIAEGYSVSREKKESFPLTVTSAQKNPTAFYLCASSPGAEETQYFGPGTRLLVL.

This clonotype shows up as medium-sized (0.01 to 0.1%) by frequency. The genes are TRBV6-5 and TRBJ1-1; the D call from TCRdb, TRBD1, cannot be confirmed without DNA. The CDR3 is made up of 15 amino acids. Germline CDR1 and CDR2: MNHEY and SVGAGI. This CDR3 reads CATRGQALGNTEAFF.

This clonotype ranks as medium-sized (0.01 to 0.1%) in terms of frequency. V is TRBV6-5 and J is TRBJ1-1. This CDR3 has 13 amino acids. Germline CDR1 is MNHEY and CDR2 is SVGAGI. The CDR3 here is CASSYEGNTEAFF.

According to its frequency, this clonotype is medium-sized. The rearrangement uses TRBV29-1 and TRBJ1-1. There are 12 residues in the CDR3. Germline V CDR1 and CDR2: SQVTM, ANQGSEA. The CDR3 region is CSVDRRNTEAFF.

This clonotype is medium-sized by frequency. V gene TRBV20-1 combines with J gene TRBJ2-1; there is no DNA to check the TCRdb D call of TRBD2. Germline assignment: CDR1 DFQATT and CDR2 SNEGSKA (reference sequence). CDR3 length: 15 amino acids. The CDR3 sequence: CSATGLAGASNEQFF.

This clonotype shows up as large by frequency. The gene calls are TRBV29-1 and TRBJ2-1. Germline V gene sequence: CDR1 SQVTM, CDR2 ANQGSEA. This CDR3 comprises 12 residues. CDR3 residues: CSVDLVQNEQFF.

By frequency, this clonotype is medium-sized (0.01 to 0.1%). The chain uses TRBV12-3 or TRBV12-4 and TRBJ2-1; the D call of TRBD1 rests on TCRdb alone, since no DNA is present to check it. CDR3 size: 14 residues. This CDR3 is CASTRGQVGNEQFF.

In terms of frequency, this clonotype is medium-sized (0.01 to 0.1%). The V gene is TRBV19, the J gene TRBJ1-2. Germline CDR1 reads LNHDA; CDR2 reads SQIVND (reference sequence). The CDR3 consists of 14 residues. The CDR3 protein is CASSTPPTGYGYTF.

This clonotype is deemed medium-sized by its frequency. This chain joins TRBV13 and TRBJ2-3; checking the TCRdb D call of TRBD1 is not possible without DNA. This CDR3 comprises 15 residues. Germline assignment: CDR1 PRHDT and CDR2 FYEKMQ (reference sequence). The CDR3 sequence: CASSGGAGSTDTQYF.

Considering frequency, this clonotype is medium-sized. This sequence joins TRBV21-1 and TRBJ2-6. TRBV21-1 is a known pseudogene. This CDR3 region has 18 residues. This CDR3 is CASSKGRGDGSGANVLTF.

This clonotype is labeled large based on frequency. This sequence joins TRBV29-1 and TRBJ2-7; TCRdb outputs TRBD1, but without DNA this stays unchecked. Germline V gene data show CDR1 as SQVTM and CDR2 as ANQGSEA. CDR3 size: 14 residues. The CDR3 sequence is CSVGKDRASYEQYF.

In terms of frequency, this clonotype is medium-sized (0.01 to 0.1%). J is TRBJ1-2 and V is TRBV28; absent DNA, TCRdb's TRBD1 call cannot be checked. The CDR3 runs to 15 residues. Germline CDR1 is MDHEN and CDR2 is SYDVKM. CDR3 residues: CASSIRDRGSRGYTF.